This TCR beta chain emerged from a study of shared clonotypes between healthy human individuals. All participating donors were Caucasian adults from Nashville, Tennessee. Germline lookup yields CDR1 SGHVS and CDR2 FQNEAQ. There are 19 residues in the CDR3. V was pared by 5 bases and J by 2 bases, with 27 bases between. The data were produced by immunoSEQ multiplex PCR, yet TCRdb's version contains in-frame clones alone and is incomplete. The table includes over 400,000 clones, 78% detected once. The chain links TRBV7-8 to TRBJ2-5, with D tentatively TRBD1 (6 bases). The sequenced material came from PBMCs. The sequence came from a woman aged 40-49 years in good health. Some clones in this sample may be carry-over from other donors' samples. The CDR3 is CASSRNMDSVVGEQETQYF. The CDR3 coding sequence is TGTGCCAGCAGCCGTAACATGGACAGTGTGGTTGGGGAACAAGAGACCCAGTACTTC.